The sequence of this T cell receptor beta chain was determined in a study of blood T cell repertoires in COVID-19. At the level of the study: The cDNA or gDNA used as material had been derived from T cells, B-cell-depleted T cells, or PBMCs.

Authors' methods: How many nucleated cells were present was estimated from reference gene primer amplification. Here immunoSEQ multiplex PCR was the method, and the copy in TCRdb shows in-frame clones only, minus some. V and J calls and clone size are copied from that table; D and trimming were computed from the DNA. The sample lists some 700,000 clones, 85% to 90% occurring once. Sequencing was carried out using peripheral blood. The sequence was obtained from a woman under 30 with acute or convalescent COVID-19.

The CDR3 DNA sequence: TGTGCCAGCGGCCGAACTGAAGCTTTCTTT. Residues: CASGRTEAFF. The genes are TRBV6-5 and TRBJ1-1; D is unresolved. The germline CDR1 and CDR2 sequences are MNHEY and SVGAGI. CDR3 length: 10 amino acids. V lost 8 bases to trimming and J lost 5 bases, with 6 bases between them.